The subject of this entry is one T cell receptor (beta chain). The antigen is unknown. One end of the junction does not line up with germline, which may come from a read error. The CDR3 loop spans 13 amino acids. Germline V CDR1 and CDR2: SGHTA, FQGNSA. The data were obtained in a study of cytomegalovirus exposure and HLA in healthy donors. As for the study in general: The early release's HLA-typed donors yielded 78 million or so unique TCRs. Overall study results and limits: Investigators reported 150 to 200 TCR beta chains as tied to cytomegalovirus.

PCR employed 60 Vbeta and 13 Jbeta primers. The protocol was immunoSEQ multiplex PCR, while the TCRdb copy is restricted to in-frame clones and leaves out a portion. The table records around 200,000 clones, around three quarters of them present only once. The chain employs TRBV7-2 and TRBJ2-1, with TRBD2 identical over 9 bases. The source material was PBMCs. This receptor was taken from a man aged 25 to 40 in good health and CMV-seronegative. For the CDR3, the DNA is TGTGCCAGCAGCTTTGGTGGGCTAGCGGGACTCATCTTC. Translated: CASSFGGLAGLIF.